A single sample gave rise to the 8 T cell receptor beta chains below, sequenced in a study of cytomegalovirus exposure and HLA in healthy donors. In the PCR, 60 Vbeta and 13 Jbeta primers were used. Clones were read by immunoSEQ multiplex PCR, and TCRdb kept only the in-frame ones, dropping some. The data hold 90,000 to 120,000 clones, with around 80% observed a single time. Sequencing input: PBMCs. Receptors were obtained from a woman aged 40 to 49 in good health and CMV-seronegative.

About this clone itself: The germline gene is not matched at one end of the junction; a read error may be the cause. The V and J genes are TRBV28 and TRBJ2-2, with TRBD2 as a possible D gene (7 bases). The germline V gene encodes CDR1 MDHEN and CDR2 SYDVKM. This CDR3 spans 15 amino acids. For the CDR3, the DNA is TGTGCCAGCACTTTATTGCGGGGGCACACCGGGGAGCTGTTTTTT. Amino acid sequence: CASTLLRGHTGELFF. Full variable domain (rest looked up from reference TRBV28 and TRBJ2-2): DVKVTQSSRYLVKRTGEKVFLECVQDMDHENMFWYRQDPGLGLRLIYFSYDVKMKEKGDIPEGYSVSREKKERFSLILESASTNQTSMYLCASTLLRGHTGELFFGEGSRLTVL.

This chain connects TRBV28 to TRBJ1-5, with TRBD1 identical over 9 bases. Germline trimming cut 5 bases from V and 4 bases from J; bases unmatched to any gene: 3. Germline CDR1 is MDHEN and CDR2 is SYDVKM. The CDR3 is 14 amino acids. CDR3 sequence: CASSTGGGNQPQHF. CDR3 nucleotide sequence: TGTGCCAGCAGTACAGGGGGCGGGAATCAGCCCCAGCATTTT.

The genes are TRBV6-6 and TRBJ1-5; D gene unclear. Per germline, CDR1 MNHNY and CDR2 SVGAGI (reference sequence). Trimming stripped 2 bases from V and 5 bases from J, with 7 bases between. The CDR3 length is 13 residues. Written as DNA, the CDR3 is TGTGCCAGCAGTTACGTCGGGGATCAGCCCCAGCATTTT. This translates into CASSYVGDQPQHF.

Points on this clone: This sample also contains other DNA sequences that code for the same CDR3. CDR3 in amino acids: CASSYATGNYGYTF. In DNA form, the CDR3 reads TGTGCCAGCAGTTACGCTACAGGGAACTATGGCTACACCTTC. The genes are TRBV6-6 and TRBJ1-2; possibly TRBD1 for D (6 bases). Germline assignment: CDR1 MNHNY and CDR2 SVGAGI (reference sequence). Trimming stripped 2 bases from V and 2 bases from J, with 9 bases between. The length of the CDR3 is 14 residues.

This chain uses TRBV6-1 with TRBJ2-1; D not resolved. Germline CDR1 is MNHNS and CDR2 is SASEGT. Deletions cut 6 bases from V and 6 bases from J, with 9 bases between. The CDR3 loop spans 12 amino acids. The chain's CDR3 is CASSPPSNEQFF. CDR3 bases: TGTGCCAGCAGCCCACCGAGCAATGAGCAGTTCTTC.

The CDR3 here is CASSVGLEWGEQFF. As DNA, the CDR3 is TGCGCCAGCAGTGTAGGACTAGAATGGGGTGAGCAGTTCTTC. The rearrangement joins TRBV10-2 to TRBJ2-1; TRBD2 aligns across 7 bases. Germline V gives CDR1 WSHSY, CDR2 SAAADI. V shed 4 bases and J 9 bases; nucleotides not matched to a gene: 9. The CDR3 is made up of 14 amino acids.

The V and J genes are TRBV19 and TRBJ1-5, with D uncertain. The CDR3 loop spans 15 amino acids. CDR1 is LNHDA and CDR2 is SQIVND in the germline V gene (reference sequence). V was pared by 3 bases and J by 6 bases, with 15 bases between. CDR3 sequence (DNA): TGTGCCAGTAGTATCGGGATTTTGGGCCCTCAGCCCCAGCATTTT. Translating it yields CASSIGILGPQPQHF.

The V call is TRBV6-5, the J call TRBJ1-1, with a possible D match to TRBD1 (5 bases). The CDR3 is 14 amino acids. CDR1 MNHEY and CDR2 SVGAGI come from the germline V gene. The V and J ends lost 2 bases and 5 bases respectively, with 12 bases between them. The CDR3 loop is CASSYAGWGTEAFF. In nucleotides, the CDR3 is TGTGCCAGCAGTTACGCGGGGTGGGGGACTGAAGCTTTCTTT.